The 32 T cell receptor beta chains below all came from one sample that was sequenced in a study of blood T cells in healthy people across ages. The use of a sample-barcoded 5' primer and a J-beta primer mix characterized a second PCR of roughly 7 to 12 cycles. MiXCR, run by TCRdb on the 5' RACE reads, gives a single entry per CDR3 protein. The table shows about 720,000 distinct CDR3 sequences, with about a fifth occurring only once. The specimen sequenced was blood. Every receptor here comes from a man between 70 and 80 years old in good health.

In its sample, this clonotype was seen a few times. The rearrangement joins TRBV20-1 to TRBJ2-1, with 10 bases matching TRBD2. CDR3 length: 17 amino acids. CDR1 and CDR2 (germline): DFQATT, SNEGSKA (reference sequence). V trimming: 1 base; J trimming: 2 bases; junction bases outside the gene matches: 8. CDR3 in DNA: TGCAGTGCTAGAGCGGCTAGCGGGAGAAGAGCCTACAATGAGCAGTTCTTC. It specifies CSARAASGRRAYNEQFF.

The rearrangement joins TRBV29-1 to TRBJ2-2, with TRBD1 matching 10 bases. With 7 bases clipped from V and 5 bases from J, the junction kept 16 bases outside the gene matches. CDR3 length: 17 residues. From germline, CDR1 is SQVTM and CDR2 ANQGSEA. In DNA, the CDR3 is TGCAGCGCCAGCGTCCGATTGACAGGGGGCGAGACCGGGGAGCTGTTTTTT. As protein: CSASVRLTGGETGELFF.

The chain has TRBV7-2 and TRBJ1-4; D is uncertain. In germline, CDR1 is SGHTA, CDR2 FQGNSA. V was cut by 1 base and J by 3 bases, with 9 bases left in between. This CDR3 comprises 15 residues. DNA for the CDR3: TGTGCCAGCAGCTTAGTGGGGTCGGCTAATGAAAAACTGTTTTTT. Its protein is CASSLVGSANEKLFF.

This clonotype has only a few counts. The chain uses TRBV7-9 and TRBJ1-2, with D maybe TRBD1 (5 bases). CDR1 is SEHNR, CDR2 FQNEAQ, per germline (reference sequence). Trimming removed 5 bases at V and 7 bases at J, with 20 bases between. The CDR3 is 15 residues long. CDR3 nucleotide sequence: TGTGCCAGCAGCCCGATGGGAGGGGCGTTCAGTGGCTACACCTTC. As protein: CASSPMGGAFSGYTF.

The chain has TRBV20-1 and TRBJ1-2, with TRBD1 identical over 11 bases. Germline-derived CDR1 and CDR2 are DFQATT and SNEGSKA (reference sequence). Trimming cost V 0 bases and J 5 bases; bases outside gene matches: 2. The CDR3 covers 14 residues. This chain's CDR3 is CSARDGDRGYGYTF. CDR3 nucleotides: TGCAGTGCTAGAGACGGGGACAGGGGGTATGGCTACACCTTC.

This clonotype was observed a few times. For the CDR3, the DNA is TGTGCCAGCCTCGGGGGGGATACTGAAGCTTTCTTT. Translation: CASLGGDTEAFF. The chain joins TRBV12-3 or TRBV12-4 to TRBJ1-1; TRBD1 is a possible D gene (5 bases). Trimming stripped 8 bases from V and 5 bases from J, with 12 bases between. The CDR3 consists of 12 residues.

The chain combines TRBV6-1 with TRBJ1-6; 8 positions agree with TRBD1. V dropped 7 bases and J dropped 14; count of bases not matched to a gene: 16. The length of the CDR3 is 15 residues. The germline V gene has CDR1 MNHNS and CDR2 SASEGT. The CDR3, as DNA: TGTGCCAGCACCCAAGGACAGGGCAGCATATTAGCCCTCCACTTT. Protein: CASTQGQGSILALHF.

The DNA for the CDR3 is TGCAGTGCTAGACCCTCTTTGTCAGATACGCAGTATTTT. It translates to CSARPSLSDTQYF. The V and J genes are TRBV20-1 and TRBJ2-3; D unclear. CDR1 DFQATT and CDR2 SNEGSKA come from the germline V gene (reference sequence). The CDR3 runs 13 residues. V lost 2 bases and J 4 bases, leaving 10 bases between the germline ends.

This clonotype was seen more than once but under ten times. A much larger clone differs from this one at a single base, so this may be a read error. CDR3 sequence: CASSEGTYNEQFF. The CDR3 nucleotides read TGCGCCAGCAGTGAGGGGACCTACAATGAGCAGTTCTTC. The J gene is TRBJ2-5, the V gene TRBV10-2; no reliable D call. Near its end, the DNA agrees better with TRBJ2-1, so the J call may be wrong. CDR3 size: 13 residues. The germline V gene encodes CDR1 WSHSY and CDR2 SAAADI.

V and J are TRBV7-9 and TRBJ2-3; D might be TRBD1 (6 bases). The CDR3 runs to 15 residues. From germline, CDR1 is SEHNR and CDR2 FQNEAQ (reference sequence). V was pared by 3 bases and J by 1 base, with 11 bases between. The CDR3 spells CASSLGAYGTDTQYF. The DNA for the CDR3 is TGTGCCAGCAGCTTGGGGGCTTACGGCACAGATACGCAGTATTTT.

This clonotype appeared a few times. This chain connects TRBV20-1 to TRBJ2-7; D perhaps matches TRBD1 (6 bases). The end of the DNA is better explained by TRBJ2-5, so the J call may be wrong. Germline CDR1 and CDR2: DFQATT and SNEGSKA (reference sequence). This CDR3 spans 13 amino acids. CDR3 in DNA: TGCAGTGCTTGCCCGGGACAAGAAGAGACCCAGTACTTC. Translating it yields CSACPGQEETQYF.

The CDR3 loop is CASRPGLSVYGYTF. The CDR3 region has the DNA TGTGCCAGCAGACCGGGACTGAGTGTCTATGGCTACACCTTC. V usage is TRBV6-5 and J usage is TRBJ1-2; TRBD1 might be the D (5 bases). The CDR3 has 14 residues. The germline V gene has CDR1 MNHEY and CDR2 SVGAGI. The V gene lost 6 bases and the J gene lost 4 bases, with 15 bases spanning the gap.

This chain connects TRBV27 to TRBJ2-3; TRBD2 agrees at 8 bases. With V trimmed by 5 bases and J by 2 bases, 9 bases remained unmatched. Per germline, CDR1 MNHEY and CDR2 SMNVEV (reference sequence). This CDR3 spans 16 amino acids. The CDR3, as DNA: TGTGCCAGCAGTCCGGGAGCGGGAGAGAACACAGATACGCAGTATTTT. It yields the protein CASSPGAGENTDTQYF.

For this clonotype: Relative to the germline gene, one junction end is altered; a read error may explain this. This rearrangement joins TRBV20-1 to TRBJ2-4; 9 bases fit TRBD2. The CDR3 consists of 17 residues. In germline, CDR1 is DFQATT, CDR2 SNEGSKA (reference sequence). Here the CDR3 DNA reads TGCAGTGCTAGATCCTCCCTAGCGGGATGGAGCAAAAACATCCAGTACTTC. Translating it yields CSARSSLAGWSKNIQYF.

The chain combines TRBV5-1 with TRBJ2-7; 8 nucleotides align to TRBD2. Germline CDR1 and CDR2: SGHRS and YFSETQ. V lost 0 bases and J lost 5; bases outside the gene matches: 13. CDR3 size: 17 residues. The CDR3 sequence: CASSLGRGDPVNHEQYF. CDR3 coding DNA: TGCGCCAGCAGCTTGGGGCGGGGGGACCCCGTTAATCACGAGCAGTACTTC. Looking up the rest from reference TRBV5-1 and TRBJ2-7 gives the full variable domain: KAGVTQTPRYLIKTRGQQVTLSCSPISGHRSVSWYQQTPGQGLQFLFEYFSETQRNKGNFPGRFSGRQFSNSRSEMNVSTLELGDSALYLCASSLGRGDPVNHEQYFGPGTRLTVT.

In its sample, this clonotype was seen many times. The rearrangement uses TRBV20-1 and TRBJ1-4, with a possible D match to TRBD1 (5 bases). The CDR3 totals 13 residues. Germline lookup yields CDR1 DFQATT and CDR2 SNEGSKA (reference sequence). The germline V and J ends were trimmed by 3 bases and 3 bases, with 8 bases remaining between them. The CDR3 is CSASLGPNEKLFF. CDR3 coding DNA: TGCAGTGCTAGTTTGGGGCCTAATGAAAAACTGTTTTTT.

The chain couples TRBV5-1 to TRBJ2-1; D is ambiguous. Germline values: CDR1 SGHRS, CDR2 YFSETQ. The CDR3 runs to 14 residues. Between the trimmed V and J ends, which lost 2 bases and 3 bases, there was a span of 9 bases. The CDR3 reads CASSLISLYNEQFF. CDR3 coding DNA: TGCGCCAGCAGCTTAATTAGTCTCTACAATGAGCAGTTCTTC. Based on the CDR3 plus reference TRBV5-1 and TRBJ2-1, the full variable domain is KAGVTQTPRYLIKTRGQQVTLSCSPISGHRSVSWYQQTPGQGLQFLFEYFSETQRNKGNFPGRFSGRQFSNSRSEMNVSTLELGDSALYLCASSLISLYNEQFFGPGTRLTVL.

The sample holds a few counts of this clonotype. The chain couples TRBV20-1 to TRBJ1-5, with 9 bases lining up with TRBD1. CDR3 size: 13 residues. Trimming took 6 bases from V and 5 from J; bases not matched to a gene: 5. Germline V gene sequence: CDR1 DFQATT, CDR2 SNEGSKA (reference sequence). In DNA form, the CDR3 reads TGCAGTGCCCCTCGACAGGGGGATCAGCCCCAGCATTTT. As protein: CSAPRQGDQPQHF.

CDR3 loop: CSARYAGADTQYF. In DNA, the CDR3 is TGCAGTGCCCGTTACGCAGGGGCAGATACGCAGTATTTT. The V call is TRBV20-1, the J call TRBJ2-3; perhaps TRBD1 as D (6 bases). The CDR3 consists of 13 residues. CDR1 DFQATT and CDR2 SNEGSKA come from the germline V gene (reference sequence). Trimming took 6 bases from V and 4 from J, leaving 14 bases between them.

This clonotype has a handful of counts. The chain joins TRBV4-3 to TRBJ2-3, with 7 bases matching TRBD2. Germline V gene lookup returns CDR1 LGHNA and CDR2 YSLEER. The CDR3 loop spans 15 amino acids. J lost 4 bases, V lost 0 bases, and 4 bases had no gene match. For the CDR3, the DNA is TGCGCCAGCAGCCAAGAGAGCGGGATTTCAGATACGCAGTATTTT. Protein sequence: CASSQESGISDTQYF.

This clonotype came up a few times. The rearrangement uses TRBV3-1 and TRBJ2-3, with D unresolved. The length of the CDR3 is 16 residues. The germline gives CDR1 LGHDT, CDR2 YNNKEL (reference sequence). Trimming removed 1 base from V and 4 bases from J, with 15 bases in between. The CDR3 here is CASSQVLGGPADTQYF. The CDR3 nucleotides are TGTGCCAGCAGCCAAGTTCTTGGCGGACCCGCAGATACGCAGTATTTT.

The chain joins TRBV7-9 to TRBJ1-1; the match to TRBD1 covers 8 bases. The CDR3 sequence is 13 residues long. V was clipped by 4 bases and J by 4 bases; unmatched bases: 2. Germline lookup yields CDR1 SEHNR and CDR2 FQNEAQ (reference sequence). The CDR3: CASSSTGATEAFF. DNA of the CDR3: TGTGCCAGCAGCTCGACAGGGGCCACTGAAGCTTTCTTT.

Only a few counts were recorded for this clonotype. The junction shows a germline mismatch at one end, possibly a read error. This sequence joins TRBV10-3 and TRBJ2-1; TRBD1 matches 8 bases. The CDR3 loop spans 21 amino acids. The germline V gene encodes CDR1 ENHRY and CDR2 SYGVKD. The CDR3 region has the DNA TGTGCCACCAGTGAGTCCTCGCAGGGGGCCATAAACAGGTTGCCCCACAATGAGCAGTTCTTC. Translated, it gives CATSESSQGAINRLPHNEQFF.

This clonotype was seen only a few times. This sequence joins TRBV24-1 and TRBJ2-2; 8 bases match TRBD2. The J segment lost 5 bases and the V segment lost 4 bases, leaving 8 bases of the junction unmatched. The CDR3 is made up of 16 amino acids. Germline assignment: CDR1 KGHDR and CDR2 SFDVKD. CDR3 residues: CATSDPRGGRTGELFF. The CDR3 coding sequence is TGTGCCACCAGTGACCCCCGGGGGGGAAGGACCGGGGAGCTGTTTTTT.

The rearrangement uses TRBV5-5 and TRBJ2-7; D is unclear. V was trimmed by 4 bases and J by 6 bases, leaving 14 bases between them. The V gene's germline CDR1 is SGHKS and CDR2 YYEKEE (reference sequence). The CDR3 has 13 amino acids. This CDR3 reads CASSGEVRFEQYF. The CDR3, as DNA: TGTGCCAGCAGCGGCGAGGTAAGGTTCGAGCAGTACTTC.

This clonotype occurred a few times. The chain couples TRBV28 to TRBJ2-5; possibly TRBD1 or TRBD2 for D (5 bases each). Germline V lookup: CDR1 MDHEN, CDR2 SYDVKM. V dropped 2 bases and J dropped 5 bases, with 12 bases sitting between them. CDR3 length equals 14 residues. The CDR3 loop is CASSLVRRDETQYF. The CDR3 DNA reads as TGTGCCAGCAGTTTAGTTCGCAGGGACGAGACCCAGTACTTC.

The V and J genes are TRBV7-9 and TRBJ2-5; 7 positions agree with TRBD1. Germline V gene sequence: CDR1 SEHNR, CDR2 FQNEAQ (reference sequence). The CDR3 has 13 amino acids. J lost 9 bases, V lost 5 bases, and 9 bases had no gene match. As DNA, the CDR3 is TGTGCCAGCAGCGGGGGACAGTTAACGGCCCAGTACTTC. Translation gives CASSGGQLTAQYF.

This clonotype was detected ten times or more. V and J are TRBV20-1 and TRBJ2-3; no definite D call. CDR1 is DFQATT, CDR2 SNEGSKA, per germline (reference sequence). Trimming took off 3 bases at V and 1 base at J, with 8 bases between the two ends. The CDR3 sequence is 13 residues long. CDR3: CSASVIGTDTQYF. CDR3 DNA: TGCAGTGCTAGTGTGATCGGCACAGATACGCAGTATTTT.

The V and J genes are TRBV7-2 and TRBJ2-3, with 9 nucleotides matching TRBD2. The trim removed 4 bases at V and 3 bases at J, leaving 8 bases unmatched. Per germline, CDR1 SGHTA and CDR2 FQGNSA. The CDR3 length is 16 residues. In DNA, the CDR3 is TGTGCCAGCAGCTCGCTAGCGGGATTATTTACAGATACGCAGTATTTT. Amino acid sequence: CASSSLAGLFTDTQYF.

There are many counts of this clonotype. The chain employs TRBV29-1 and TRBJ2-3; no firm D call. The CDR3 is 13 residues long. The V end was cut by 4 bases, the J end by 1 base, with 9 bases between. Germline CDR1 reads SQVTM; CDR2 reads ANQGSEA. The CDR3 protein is CSVGVWGTDTQYF. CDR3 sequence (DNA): TGCAGCGTTGGGGTTTGGGGCACAGATACGCAGTATTTT.

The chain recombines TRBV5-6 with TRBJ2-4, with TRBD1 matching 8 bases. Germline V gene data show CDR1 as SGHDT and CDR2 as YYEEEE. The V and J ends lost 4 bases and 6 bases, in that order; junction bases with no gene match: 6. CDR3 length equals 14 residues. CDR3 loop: CASSRGQVRNIQYF. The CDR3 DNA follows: TGTGCCAGCAGCCGGGGACAGGTTAGAAACATTCAGTACTTC.

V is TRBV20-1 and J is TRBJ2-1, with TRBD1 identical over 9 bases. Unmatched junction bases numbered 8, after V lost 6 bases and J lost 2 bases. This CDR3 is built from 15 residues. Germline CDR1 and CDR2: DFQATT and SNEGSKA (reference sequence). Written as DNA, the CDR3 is TGCAGTGCAACCGCCGGGACAGGGCCCTACAATGAGCAGTTCTTC. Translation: CSATAGTGPYNEQFF.